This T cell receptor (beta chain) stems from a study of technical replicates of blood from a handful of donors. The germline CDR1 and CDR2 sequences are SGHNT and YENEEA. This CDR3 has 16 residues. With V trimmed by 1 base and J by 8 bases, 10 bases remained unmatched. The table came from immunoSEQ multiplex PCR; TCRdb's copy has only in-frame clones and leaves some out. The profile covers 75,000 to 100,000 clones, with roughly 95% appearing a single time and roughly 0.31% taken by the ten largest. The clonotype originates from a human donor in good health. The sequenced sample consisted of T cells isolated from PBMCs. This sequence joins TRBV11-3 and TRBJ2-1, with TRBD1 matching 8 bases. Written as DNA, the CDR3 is TGTGCCAGCAGCTTAGCCGTCGACAGGGGATGGTATGAGCAGTTCTTC. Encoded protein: CASSLAVDRGWYEQFF.